The clone carrying this T cell receptor beta chain was seen a few times. The antigen is unknown. MiXCR, run by TCRdb on the 5' RACE reads, gives a single entry per CDR3 protein. The sample includes roughly 620,000 distinct CDR3 sequences, roughly 17% of them seen just once. This sample stems from a study of T-cell memory formation after mild COVID-19. Whole-study context: Largely donor-specific sequence clusters came from two donors.

General study results and limits: Those CD4+ clones that contracted were mainly in CM and EM (CD8+ ones in EMRA). The appearance of some responding clones in pre-infection memory suggested that cross-reactive memory joined.

CDR3 length: 13 residues. Trimming took 7 bases from V and 2 from J; bases not matched to a gene: 3. The germline V gene has CDR1 SGDLS and CDR2 YYNGEE. The sample consisted of PBMCs or a T cell subset sorted from them (not recorded which). This chain connects TRBV9 to TRBJ1-1, with 9 bases fitting TRBD1. This TCR derives from an adult woman who had mild COVID-19 (a few samples of this study predate the infection). Cell type and time point are not known. DNA for the CDR3: TGTGCCAGCGCGACAGGGGGAAACACTGAAGCTTTCTTT. Translated, it gives CASATGGNTEAFF.